This T cell receptor beta chain originates from a study of blood T cell repertoires in COVID-19. Study background: Researchers got acute and convalescent COVID-19 samples from the United States, Italy and Spain.

CDR1 is SGHNT and CDR2 is YENEEA in the germline V gene. The V and J ends lost 4 bases and 0 bases, in that order; junction bases with no gene match: 8. CDR3 length equals 17 residues. Clones were read by immunoSEQ multiplex PCR, and TCRdb kept only the in-frame ones, dropping some. The table shows approximately 71,000 clones, with 88% occurring only once. The sample consisted of peripheral blood. This sequence was found in a human donor in a cohort sampled during active COVID-19. J is TRBJ1-3 and V is TRBV11-3; 8 bases match TRBD1. The CDR3 DNA reads as TGTGCCAGCAGCTCGACAGGGGCCGCCAGCTCTGGAAACACCATATATTTT. It specifies CASSSTGAASSGNTIYF.